There are a few counts of the clone carrying this T cell receptor beta chain. These data come from a study of blood T cells in healthy people across ages. A sample-barcoded 5' primer and a J-beta primer mix were used in a second PCR of about 6 to 12 cycles. TCRdb processed the 5' RACE reads anew with MiXCR; each CDR3 protein has one entry. The data contain 540,000 or so distinct CDR3 sequences, 24% of them singletons. This CDR3 is built from 16 residues. The V end lost 3 bases, the J end lost 4 bases, and 19 bases lay between the germline ends. These same data were also listed under a study on T cells of mothers and their children. That study reports: In both related and unrelated pairs, TCR recombination output is shaped similarly by thymic selection.

The TCR was taken from a boy aged 5-17 years in good health. The specimen was blood. The chain employs TRBV12-3 or TRBV12-4 and TRBJ2-7, with a weak D call TRBD1 (6 bases). The CDR3 region is CASSFSADRLSYEQYF. The CDR3 DNA reads as TGTGCCAGCAGTTTTTCGGCCGACAGGCTAAGTTACGAGCAGTACTTC.